One sample yielded the 20 T cell receptor beta chains listed below, sequenced in a study of blood T cell repertoires in COVID-19. Assay used: immunoSEQ multiplex PCR; TCRdb lists only in-frame clones, some missing. Among roughly 120,000 clones, around 79% were seen once, and the ten largest hold approximately 2.5%. Sample: peripheral blood. The source of these receptors is a man between 70 and 80 years old with acute or convalescent COVID-19.

V is TRBV18 and J is TRBJ1-4; D possibly corresponds to TRBD1 (5 bases). The CDR3 totals 16 residues. Germline V lookup: CDR1 KGHSH, CDR2 LQKENI. Trimming removed 3 bases from V and 2 bases from J, with 13 bases in between. The CDR3 protein is CASSPLGGSTNEKLFF. The CDR3, as DNA: TGTGCCAGCTCACCGCTGGGGGGATCGACTAATGAAAAACTGTTTTTT.

The chain joins TRBV5-8 to TRBJ1-5; possibly TRBD1 for D (5 bases). Germline CDR1 and CDR2: SGHTS and YDEGEE. Trimming shortened V by 0 bases and J by 6 bases, and 10 bases separated the two germline ends. CDR3 length equals 14 residues. The CDR3 loop reads CASSLAGGGQPQHF. The CDR3 DNA sequence: TGTGCCAGCAGCTTGGCGGGGGGTGGTCAGCCCCAGCATTTT.

This chain uses TRBV12-3 or TRBV12-4 with TRBJ2-1, with TRBD1 matching 7 bases. V gave up 2 bases and J gave up 9 bases; unmatched junction bases: 4. This CDR3 contains 13 residues. CDR3 sequence (DNA): TGTGCCAGCAGTTTAAGGACAGGCGTTGAGCAGTTCTTC. It translates to CASSLRTGVEQFF.

The chain couples TRBV24-1 to TRBJ2-7, with TRBD1 matching 7 bases. V was clipped by 4 bases and J by 1 base; unmatched bases: 3. The germline V gene encodes CDR1 KGHDR and CDR2 SFDVKD. This CDR3 has 14 amino acids. CDR3 amino acids: CATSDDRASYEQYF. Here the CDR3 DNA reads TGTGCCACCAGTGACGACAGGGCATCCTACGAGCAGTACTTC.

The chain carries TRBV2 and TRBJ1-5, with 8 bases lining up with TRBD1. The ends lost 5 bases at V and 7 bases at J; junction bases unmatched: 7. The CDR3 sequence is 14 residues long. The germline CDR1 and CDR2 sequences are SNHLY and FYNNEI. The CDR3 sequence is CASSPDREGQPQHF. The CDR3 coding sequence is TGTGCCAGCAGTCCGGACAGGGAGGGGCAGCCCCAGCATTTT.

This chain joins TRBV4-3 and TRBJ1-6; TRBD1 is a possible D gene (5 bases). The CDR3 has 15 amino acids. Per germline, CDR1 LGHNA and CDR2 YSLEER. Trimming shortened V by 3 bases and J by 8 bases, and 14 bases separated the two germline ends. CDR3 DNA: TGCGCCAGCAGCCAGATGACAGTTGACGATTCACCCCTCCACTTT. Translating it yields CASSQMTVDDSPLHF.

The chain links TRBV19 to TRBJ1-2; 8 bases fit TRBD1. The CDR3 contains 18 residues. CDR1 LNHDA and CDR2 SQIVND come from the germline V gene (reference sequence). Unmatched junction bases numbered 15, after V lost 2 bases and J lost 4 bases. The chain's CDR3 is CASSIRGGQGANSYGYTF. CDR3 bases: TGTGCCAGTAGTATAAGGGGGGGCCAGGGGGCAAACTCCTATGGCTACACCTTC.

V is TRBV5-6 and J is TRBJ1-2; 9 positions agree with TRBD1. The CDR3 is made up of 15 amino acids. CDR1 and CDR2 from the germline V gene are SGHDT and YYEEEE. Trimming at V came to 0 bases and at J to 4 bases, leaving 4 bases not matched to a gene. The CDR3 here is CASSLDGTGFYGYTF. The CDR3 DNA reads as TGTGCCAGCAGCTTGGACGGGACAGGGTTCTATGGCTACACCTTC. Combining the CDR3 with reference TRBV5-6 and TRBJ1-2 gives the whole variable domain DAGVTQSPTHLIKTRGQQVTLRCSPKSGHDTVSWYQQALGQGPQFIFQYYEEEERQRGNFPDRFSGHQFPNYSSELNVNALLLGDSALYLCASSLDGTGFYGYTFGSGTRLTVV.

The rearrangement joins TRBV5-1 to TRBJ2-3; no reliable D call. The CDR3 has 14 amino acids. The germline CDR1 and CDR2 sequences are SGHRS and YFSETQ. Trimming cost V 0 bases and J 2 bases, with 7 bases left between them. The DNA of the CDR3 is TGCGCCAGCAGCTTGGCCGCAGTCACAGATACGCAGTATTTT. As protein: CASSLAAVTDTQYF.

This clone has a handful of counts. The CDR3 here is CATSDITTRTGGNSPLHF. The CDR3 region has the DNA TGTGCCACCAGTGATATCACTACGAGGACAGGGGGCAATTCACCCCTCCACTTT. The rearrangement uses TRBV24-1 and TRBJ1-6; 11 nucleotides match TRBD1. The CDR3 spans 18 residues. CDR1 and CDR2 (germline): KGHDR, SFDVKD. Trimming removed 3 bases from V and 7 bases from J; junction bases left unmatched: 10.

This clone was observed once. V is TRBV11-3 and J is TRBJ1-1; TRBD1 might be the D (5 bases). The CDR3 totals 14 residues. Germline-derived CDR1 and CDR2 are SGHNT and YENEEA. V was clipped by 5 bases and J by 3 bases, with 13 bases between them. The CDR3 DNA reads TGTGCCAGCAGCCCAGGGTCGGCGGACACTGAAGCTTTCTTT. It is translated as CASSPGSADTEAFF.

A note on this clone: Relative to the germline gene, one junction end is altered; a read error may explain this. The chain employs TRBV5-6 and TRBJ1-2, with a tentative D call TRBD1 (6 bases). The CDR3 spans 14 residues. Germline V lookup: CDR1 SGHDT, CDR2 YYEEEE. This CDR3 reads CASTKDRYNYRYTF. CDR3 nucleotides: TGTGCCAGCACAAAGGACAGATATAACTATCGCTACACCTTC.

This chain connects TRBV7-2 to TRBJ2-3, with D maybe TRBD2 (6 bases). V was trimmed by 6 bases and J by 5 bases, leaving 15 bases between them. Germline values: CDR1 SGHTA, CDR2 FQGNSA. The CDR3 is 14 residues long. In nucleotides, the CDR3 is TGTGCCAGCAGTTCTGGGACTCCCCTAGATACGCAGTATTTT. It is translated as CASSSGTPLDTQYF.

This clone was picked up one time. The chain recombines TRBV6-1 with TRBJ1-4; 8 bases map to TRBD1. J lost 0 bases, V lost 4 bases, and 4 bases had no gene match. This CDR3 spans 16 amino acids. Germline loops: CDR1 MNHNS, CDR2 SASEGT. CDR3 sequence (DNA): TGTGCCAGCAGTGGCGGGACAGGAGCAACTAATGAAAAACTGTTTTTT. Its translation is CASSGGTGATNEKLFF.

This chain connects TRBV7-8 to TRBJ2-3, with TRBD1 as a possible D gene (5 bases). Trimming removed 5 bases from V and 0 bases from J, with 12 bases in between. This CDR3 contains 15 residues. CDR1 and CDR2 from the germline V gene are SGHVS and FQNEAQ. CDR3 DNA: TGTGCCAGCAGCCCGAAGACAGCTAGCACAGATACGCAGTATTTT. Amino acids: CASSPKTASTDTQYF.

A single count supports this clone. Written as DNA, the CDR3 is TGTGCCAGCAGCCAATCTGGCGGGGGGATAAACGAGCAGTACTTC. It encodes CASSQSGGGINEQYF. The chain employs TRBV16 and TRBJ2-7; 8 nucleotides align to TRBD2. The V gene end was trimmed by 0 bases and the J gene end by 5 bases; junction bases not matched to a gene: 6. Looked up from germline, CDR1 is KGHSY and CDR2 is FQNENV. CDR3 size: 15 residues.

The rearrangement joins TRBV30 to TRBJ1-2; 8 nucleotides agree with TRBD1. The CDR3 runs to 13 residues. Losses at the gene ends were 5 bases for V and 7 bases for J; bases not matched to a gene: 9. Germline CDR1 GTSNPN, CDR2 SVGIG (reference sequence). DNA for the CDR3: TGTGCCTGGGCAGGACAGGGTTTGGTTGGCTACACCTTC. Its protein is CAWAGQGLVGYTF.

The rearrangement uses TRBV5-6 and TRBJ1-5, with D possibly TRBD1 on 5 matching bases. CDR3 length: 16 residues. Germline CDR1 reads SGHDT; CDR2 reads YYEEEE. V lost 2 bases, J lost 0 bases, and 12 bases lay in between. The CDR3: CASSLKDSHSNQPQHF. The CDR3 DNA reads TGTGCCAGCAGCTTAAAAGACAGCCATAGCAATCAGCCCCAGCATTTT. The full variable domain, in which reference TRBV5-6 and TRBJ1-5 provide the parts outside the CDR3, is DAGVTQSPTHLIKTRGQQVTLRCSPKSGHDTVSWYQQALGQGPQFIFQYYEEEERQRGNFPDRFSGHQFPNYSSELNVNALLLGDSALYLCASSLKDSHSNQPQHFGDGTRLSIL.

J is TRBJ2-5 and V is TRBV5-1; 9 bases are a match to TRBD2. Germline CDR1 reads SGHRS; CDR2 reads YFSETQ. CDR3 length: 14 residues. Trimming took 5 bases from V and 1 from J; bases not matched to a gene: 3. The CDR3 DNA reads as TGCGCCAGCAGTAGCGGGGGTTCCCAAGAGACCCAGTACTTC. Its protein product is CASSSGGSQETQYF.

The chain employs TRBV9 and TRBJ1-4, with D perhaps TRBD1 (5 bases). The CDR3 is 14 residues long. Trimming shortened V by 4 bases and J by 7 bases, and 14 bases separated the two germline ends. Germline CDR1 is SGDLS and CDR2 is YYNGEE. CDR3 in amino acids: CASSPPTGVEKLFF. The CDR3 bases are TGTGCCAGCAGCCCCCCCACAGGCGTTGAAAAACTGTTTTTT.